These T cell receptor beta chains were read from a single sample in a study of CD8+ T cells in alopecia areata. Data came from immunoSEQ multiplex PCR; TCRdb stores just in-frame clones and leaves some out. The repertoire has more than 95,000 clones, approximately 90% of them found once; the top ten carry roughly 10%. Sequenced material: CD8+ T cells sorted from blood, taken between weeks 30 and 35, from a patient treated with tofacitinib. These receptors were collected from a human donor with alopecia areata. CDR3s include the opening cysteine and the closing phenylalanine or tryptophan. A D gene is named only where the DNA matches it firmly. Clone size is shown for a subset of rows, as once, few, many or a class of expanded clone.

V gene	D gene	clone size	J gene	CDR3 protein	CDR3 DNA
TRBV7-3	TRBD2	NA	TRBJ2-7	CASSLYSGRAYEQYF	TGTGCCAGCAGCCTTTATAGCGGGAGGGCCTACGAGCAGTACTTC
TRBV19	NA	NA	TRBJ2-1	CASEDTLTYNEQFF	TGTGCCAGCGAGGACACCCTTACCTACAATGAGCAGTTCTTC
TRBV9	NA	NA	TRBJ2-7	CASSVDGGESFYEQYF	TGTGCCAGCAGCGTAGATGGCGGCGAAAGCTTCTACGAGCAGTACTTC
TRBV6-5	TRBD1	NA	TRBJ2-5	CASSSTGVEETQYF	TGTGCCAGCAGTTCCACAGGGGTGGAAGAGACCCAGTACTTC
TRBV7-8	TRBD2	NA	TRBJ2-7	CASSPPSGGARVQYF	TGTGCCAGCAGCCCCCCCTCGGGGGGTGCGAGGGTCCAGTACTTC
TRBV7-2	TRBD1	NA	TRBJ2-7	CASSLTGGSYEQYF	TGTGCCAGCAGCTTAACAGGGGGCTCCTACGAGCAGTACTTC
TRBV28	TRBD2	NA	TRBJ2-2	CASSPGLKSGELFF	TGTGCCAGCAGCCCGGGACTAAAAAGCGGGGAGCTGTTTTTT
TRBV27	NA	NA	TRBJ1-5	CASSPTWGGNQPQHF	TGTGCCAGCAGCCCTACCTGGGGCGGCAATCAGCCCCAGCATTTT
TRBV5-1	TRBD2	NA	TRBJ2-1	CASSRGLAGGLEQFF	TGCGCCAGCAGCCGTGGACTAGCGGGAGGCCTTGAGCAGTTCTTC
TRBV6-5	NA	once	TRBJ2-3	CASSAGDLDTQYF	TGTGCCAGCAGTGCAGGGGACCTAGATACGCAGTATTTT
TRBV4-1	TRBD2	NA	TRBJ2-1	CASSQGIAGDEQFF	TGCGCCAGCAGCCAAGGGATAGCGGGAGATGAGCAGTTCTTC
TRBV5-6	TRBD1	NA	TRBJ2-2	CASSLPGQPNTGELFF	TGTGCCAGCAGCTTGCCGGGACAGCCTAACACCGGGGAGCTGTTTTTT
TRBV7-9	NA	NA	TRBJ2-1	CASTETNNEQFF	TGTGCCAGCACCGAAACAAACAATGAGCAGTTCTTC
TRBV5-1	TRBD2	NA	TRBJ2-7	CASSLSSGGHTNEQYF	TGCGCCAGCAGCTTATCTAGCGGGGGGCATACCAACGAGCAGTACTTC
TRBV7-9	NA	NA	TRBJ1-3	CASIKEGGTISGNTIYF	TGTGCCAGCATCAAGGAGGGGGGCACTATCTCTGGAAACACCATATATTTT
TRBV7-8	TRBD2	NA	TRBJ2-3	CASSARLAGDRTDTQYF	TGTGCCAGCAGCGCCCGACTAGCGGGGGACCGCACAGATACGCAGTATTTT
TRBV29-1	TRBD1	NA	TRBJ2-7	CSVEDDRGYEQYF	TGCAGCGTTGAAGATGACAGGGGTTACGAGCAGTACTTC
TRBV27	NA	NA	TRBJ2-1	CASSSGSEQFF	TGTGCCAGCAGTTCTGGGAGTGAGCAGTTCTTC
TRBV9	TRBD2	NA	TRBJ2-7	CASSSHKASGRYEQYF	TGTGCCAGCAGCTCCCACAAGGCTAGCGGGAGGTACGAGCAGTACTTC
TRBV9	NA	few	TRBJ2-3	CASRGGTDTQYF	TGTGCCAGCAGAGGCGGCACAGATACGCAGTATTTT
TRBV5-6	TRBD2	NA	TRBJ2-1	CASSLDEREHFNEQFF	TGTGCCAGCAGCTTGGATGAGCGGGAACACTTCAATGAGCAGTTCTTC
TRBV12-5	NA	once	TRBJ1-1	CASGEGTEAFF	TGTGCTAGTGGTGAGGGCACTGAAGCTTTCTTT